The entry below gives a single TCR beta chain sequence along with its context. The data originate from a study of blood T cell repertoires in COVID-19. Turning to the study itself: T cells, B-cell-depleted T cells, or PBMCs provided the cDNA or gDNA that served as material.

All enrollees were roughly 18 to 89 years old and from about 25 US areas. Two negative PCRs, clearance, or symptom resolution were required of recovered Cohort 3 donors. The CDR3 consists of 16 residues. Germline CDR1 and CDR2: MGHRA and YSYEKL. The V segment lost 0 bases and the J segment 3 bases; nucleotides outside the gene matches: 7. This table comes from immunoSEQ multiplex PCR, and its TCRdb copy is limited to in-frame clones, with some not included. The sample includes about 230,000 clones, more than 75% of them seen just once. The chain carries TRBV4-1 and TRBJ2-7; 8 positions match TRBD1. This sequence originates from a young man who had recovered from COVID-19. The material sequenced was PBMCs or T cells enriched from blood (not recorded which). CDR3 region: CASSQDWTGSGYEQYF. The CDR3 nucleotides read TGCGCCAGCAGCCAAGACTGGACAGGGTCGGGCTACGAGCAGTACTTC.